This TCR beta chain was sequenced in a study of blood T cell repertoires in COVID-19. About the study: Sources were T cells, B-cell-depleted T cells, or PBMCs; the material itself was cDNA or gDNA.

TCRdb's copy holds only in-frame clones and misses some; the assay was immunoSEQ multiplex PCR. The sample yields around 95,000 clones, approximately 84% seen once. Input material: peripheral blood. The TCR originated in a woman older than 75 with acute or convalescent COVID-19.

CDR3 sequence reads: CASSRGGPRGETQYF. CDR3 DNA: TGTGCCAGCAGCCGGGGGGGACCCCGAGGAGAGACCCAGTACTTC. The chain employs TRBV28 and TRBJ2-5, with 8 positions matching TRBD2. Trimming cost V 6 bases and J 4 bases; bases outside gene matches: 10. Germline V CDR1 and CDR2: MDHEN, SYDVKM. This CDR3 is built from 15 residues.